This TCR beta chain was documented in a study of T cells in Graves' hyperthyroidism and ophthalmopathy. Aged 18 to 65, the patients had hyperthyroidism that was newly diagnosed and had lasted under 2 months. Regions amplified from RNA transcripts were the TCR beta CDR3 regions. The HTBI primer set was used in a first-round RT-PCR of the TCR CDR3. TCRdb reprocessed the multiplex PCR reads via MiXCR and lists one record per CDR3 protein. The sample has more than 350,000 distinct CDR3 sequences, about a sixth seen once. The CDR3 runs to 15 residues. Germline CDR1 reads SGHDN; CDR2 reads FVKESK. V lost 4 bases to trimming and J lost 4 bases; unmatched junction nucleotides: 7. Points from the study as a whole: Blood also carried most thyroid clonotypes expanded above 0.001.

This clonotype was detected many times. As yet, its antigen is unknown. This TCR derives from a woman aged 30 to 39 with Graves' hyperthyroidism that later progressed to Graves' ophthalmopathy. The V gene is TRBV14, the J gene TRBJ2-5, with 9 bases matching TRBD2. Sequencing was done on a sample of blood. CDR3 coding DNA: TGTGCCAGCAGCCTCGGGACTAGCAAGATAGAGACCCAGTACTTC. It is translated as CASSLGTSKIETQYF.